This T cell receptor (beta chain) was sequenced in a study of blood T cell repertoires in COVID-19. Study at large: PBMCs, B-cell-depleted T cells, or T cells provided the cDNA or gDNA that made up the material.

Per the original methods: From reference gene primer amplification, estimates of nucleated cell counts were derived. Only in-frame clones appear in the TCRdb table, and some are missing; sequencing was by immunoSEQ multiplex PCR. D and trimming come from the DNA, and the V and J calls and clone size come from that table. The sample has a few thousand clones; roughly 88% are singletons. The CDR3 is made up of 18 amino acids. The germline CDR1 and CDR2 sequences are LNHNV and YYDKDF (reference sequence). V was pared by 0 bases and J by 1 base, with 6 bases of the junction left unmatched. This TCR was sampled from a woman aged 80 or older with acute or convalescent COVID-19. Sequenced input: peripheral blood. The chain employs TRBV15 and TRBJ2-2, with 9 nucleotides matching TRBD1. The CDR3 DNA reads TGTGCCACCAGCAGAGATAAACCGGGACAGGGGAACACCGGGGAGCTGTTTTTT. Encoded protein: CATSRDKPGQGNTGELFF.